The sequence of this T cell receptor beta chain was determined in a study of T cells in Graves' hyperthyroidism and ophthalmopathy. Study findings and constraints: Ophthalmopathy prediction by the model preceded onset by a median about 6.3 months.

Germline V lookup: CDR1 SGHDN, CDR2 FVKESK. The CDR3 has 14 amino acids. Trimming cost V 0 bases and J 4 bases, with 10 bases left between them. This clonotype was seen a handful of times. What it binds is not known. Each diagnosis drew on symptoms, thyroxine, TRAb, thyroid ultrasound and orbital computed tomography findings. This sample holds PBMCs from less than 13 ml fresh peripheral blood. RNA transcripts were the template for amplifying TCR beta CDR3 regions. HTBI primers were the set used in a first-round RT-PCR of the TCR CDR3. MiXCR, applied by TCRdb to the multiplex PCR reads, yields one record per CDR3 protein. The sample includes more than 500,000 distinct CDR3 sequences, around 15% of them seen just once.

The source is a woman aged 25 to 45 with Graves' ophthalmopathy. The rearrangement links TRBV14 to TRBJ2-7; D perhaps matches TRBD2 (6 bases). Sequencing used blood. The CDR3 sequence: CASSQDQGGYEQYF. In DNA, the CDR3 is TGTGCCAGCAGCCAAGACCAGGGAGGTTACGAGCAGTACTTC. The complete variable domain, with remaining parts taken from reference TRBV14 and TRBJ2-7, reads EAGVTQFPSHSVIEKGQTVTLRCDPISGHDNLYWYRRVMGKEIKFLLHFVKESKQDESGMPNNRFLAERTGGTYSTLKVQPAELEDSGVYFCASSQDQGGYEQYFGPGTRLTVT.